The sequence of this TCR beta chain was determined in a study of blood T cell repertoires in COVID-19. Study information: Acute and convalescent COVID-19 samples came from the United States, Italy and Spain. PBMCs, B-cell-depleted T cells, or T cells provided the cDNA or gDNA that made up the material.

In the study's own analysis: The authors estimated nucleated cell counts from reference gene primer amplification. Profiling relied on immunoSEQ multiplex PCR, and the TCRdb table lists in-frame clones only, not all of them. That table furnishes V, J and clone size, whereas the DNA furnished D and trimming. The table has about 60,000 clones, about 90% seen once. Trimming removed 4 bases at V and 5 bases at J, with 15 bases between. CDR1 is SGHNT and CDR2 is YYREEE in the germline V gene (reference sequence). The CDR3 contains 14 residues. The sequence was collected from a human donor with acute or convalescent COVID-19. The donor label of this sample is uncertain. Material for sequencing was peripheral blood. V gene TRBV5-4 combines with J gene TRBJ1-1, with D possibly being TRBD1 (6 bases). The CDR3 region is CASSRQRQVTEAFF. CDR3 nucleotides: TGTGCCAGCAGCCGCCAAAGACAGGTTACTGAAGCTTTCTTT.